This entry describes one TCR beta chain. Other nucleotide sequences from this sample produce the same CDR3. V shed 3 bases and J shed 0 bases, with 5 bases lying between them. CDR1 is SNHLY, CDR2 FYNNEI, per germline. This CDR3 spans 13 amino acids. These data belong to a study of OX40 agonist ivuxolimab in advanced cancers. Method: immunoSEQ multiplex PCR; TCRdb's copy keeps in-frame clones and lacks some. This sample has over 55,000 clones; 80% to 85% occur once, and the top ten carry nearly 0.8%. This sequence originates from an adult with an advanced solid tumor such as melanoma, head and neck, liver or kidney cancer. This chain joins TRBV2 and TRBJ1-2; D unresolved. The sample consisted of CD4+ or CD8+ T cells sorted from blood, taken in a trial of the OX40 agonist ivuxolimab. This CDR3 reads CASSDSSNYGYTF. For the CDR3, the DNA is TGTGCCAGCAGTGACAGTTCTAACTATGGCTACACCTTC.